The source of this T cell receptor (beta chain) is a study of T cell responses to AZD1222 COVID-19 vaccine. Study at large: Samples with a second dose at about 4 or about 12 weeks were pooled together.

Note on this clone: Its antigen remains unknown.

Sequenced by immunoSEQ multiplex PCR; TCRdb stores in-frame clones only, minus some. The sample lists some 130,000 clones, roughly 85% occurring once. V was pared by 3 bases and J by 8 bases, with 13 bases between. Germline CDR1 SNHLY, CDR2 FYNNEI. The CDR3 extends over 14 amino acids. Findings and caveats of the study: Spike-specific TCR repertoires showed rising breadth and depth after two AZD1222 doses. All repertoire sampling was performed exclusively after the peak T cell response.

The material was peripheral blood, obtained on day 0 of AZD1222 vaccination. The receptor's source is an adult in good health. The chain couples TRBV2 to TRBJ1-4; TRBD1 might be the D (6 bases). CDR3 DNA sequence: TGTGCCAGCAGTGACGAGGGGGTTCGAGAAAAACTGTTTTTT. Translated, it gives CASSDEGVREKLFF.